This T cell receptor (beta chain) was recorded in a study of PD-L1 blockade in urothelial cancer (dated by TCRdb to about 2017). Study-wide context: All patients started therapy around 2014 and received atezolizumab 1,200 mg intravenously every 3 weeks. About nine tenths of the roughly 29 patients were males with bladder-origin urothelial cancer, and about 65% of the roughly 30 reported a prior smoking history. An exploratory multi-omic analysis was conducted of the somatic, immune and clinical correlates of response to PD-L1 blockade with atezolizumab in urothelial cancer. TCR sequencing covered pretreatment tumor samples and matched, serially collected peripheral blood taken before and after atezolizumab treatment. Approximately 30 patients had pretreatment blood TCR-seq, some 24 had at least one posttreatment blood collection, and some 24 had tumor TCR-seq. Blood samples were analyzed at two time points: 3 weeks after treatment start (second dose) and 6 weeks after treatment start. Whole exome sequencing and RNA sequencing of pretreatment tumors were performed alongside TCR sequencing in the same patients. Patients had an ECOG performance status of 0 or 1 and had received between 0 and 3 prior chemotherapy regimens. Progression-free survival longer than 6 months counted as durable clinical benefit, and TCR features were additionally tested against both progression-free and overall survival. Durable clinical benefit was achieved by nine patients but not by the remaining 20. Blood samples yielded a median of approximately 150,000 T cells and roughly 83,000 unique TCRs, with median clonality 0.080. General conclusions and limits of the study: Because the sample size was small (n ≈ 28) and many of the analyses were exploratory, the results are meant to be hypothesis-generating. Patients with durable benefit showed greater expansion of tumor-associated TCR clones in peripheral blood 3 weeks after starting treatment (n = 22, p = 0.022). A pretreatment peripheral blood TCR clonality below the median was linked to improved progression-free and overall survival.

A total of around 30 patients with locally advanced or metastatic urothelial carcinoma, treated at Memorial Sloan Kettering on a trial protocol, made up the cohort. Peripheral blood mononuclear cells were collected pretreatment and during treatment, at between 1 and 8 total time points per patient. The Qiagen DNeasy Blood extraction kit was used to purify genomic DNA from total PBMCs and from tumor samples. Collected pretreatment and during treatment, PBMCs were isolated and stored as previously described. To estimate absolute template abundance from read counts, synthetic TCR analog templates were spiked into each PCR. Using the immunoSEQ assay, TCRbeta CDR3 regions were amplified from genomic DNA with bias-controlled V and J gene primers. Sequencing of rearranged TCRbeta segments was done at approximately 20X coverage. The study's processing was this. Clustering was used to correct sequencing errors, and CDR3s were annotated against IMGT to assign V, D and J genes. Out-of-frame and stop-codon sequences were excluded, and only productive TCRbeta rearrangements were used in downstream analyses. To compute clonality, Shannon entropy was normalized by the log of the number of unique productive sequences and then subtracted from one. Fisher's exact test with Benjamini-Hochberg correction, at a threshold of adjusted p below 0.01, was used to find clones that differed between time points or between blood and tumor. Not all clones reach the TCRdb copy of this immuneACCESS table, which keeps in-frame sequences only. Checked studies attribute under half of the gap to unresolved V genes and leave the rest unexplained. The D gene and trimming were derived from the DNA, and the V and J assignments and clone size from that table. The table for this sample lists tens of thousands of clones; 70% to 85% of them were counted only once. Roughly 18% of the sample is held by the ten biggest clonotypes.

A word on this clone: Which antigen it targets is not known. Base-call qualities are not available, and no considerably larger clone is one nucleotide away.

This sample comprised PBMCs, obtained around atezolizumab (anti-PD-L1) treatment. The receptor was derived from a man aged 55 to 70 with urothelial cancer.

CDR3 loop: CAWSVQGRSPLHF. The sequence in DNA is TGTGCCTGGAGTGTACAGGGGCGATCACCCCTCCACTTT. The sequence links TRBV30 to TRBJ1-6, with 7 bases matching TRBD1. Including the terminal cysteine and phenylalanine, the CDR3 comprises 13 residues. CDR3 DNA is the only sequence kept; it has 39 bases, read in frame from the first base. CDR1 and CDR2 are read off the germline V gene (reference sequence) as GTSNPN and SVGIG. V has 0 bases trimmed and J has 10 bases trimmed; junction bases matching no gene number 3.